The 26 T cell receptor beta chains listed next were all sequenced from one sample in a study of response to subunit inactivated influenza vaccine. TCRdb reprocessed the RT-PCR reads via MiXCR and lists one record per CDR3 protein. This sample has about 530,000 distinct CDR3 sequences, with approximately 10% found just once. The sequenced sample was PBMCs from blood, obtained on the day of vaccination. These receptors were taken from a man aged 45-65 years who received an inactivated influenza vaccine.

The chain employs TRBV12-3 or TRBV12-4 and TRBJ2-2, with a possible D match to TRBD2 (5 bases). Trimming took off 0 bases at V and 3 bases at J, with 8 bases between the two ends. The CDR3 totals 15 residues. This CDR3 reads CASSLASADTGELFF. DNA for the CDR3: TGTGCCAGCAGTTTAGCTAGCGCTGACACCGGGGAGCTGTTTTTT.

This chain's CDR3 is CATSEQGIGEQFF. The CDR3, as DNA: TGTGCCACCAGTGAACAGGGGATCGGGGAGCAGTTCTTC. The chain links TRBV24-1 to TRBJ2-1; 7 positions agree with TRBD1. Looked up from germline, CDR1 is KGHDR and CDR2 is SFDVKD. The CDR3 is 13 residues long. J was trimmed by 10 bases and V by 4 bases; bases with no gene match: 6.

This clonotype came up many times. The J gene is TRBJ2-3, the V gene TRBV5-6; D might be TRBD1 (5 bases). This CDR3 contains 17 residues. CDR1 and CDR2 from the germline V gene are SGHDT and YYEEEE. The V end lost 5 bases, the J end lost 3 bases, and 22 bases lay between the germline ends. CDR3 DNA sequence: TGTGCCAGCAGGAGACAGAGTAGGGTTGGGGTGACAGATACGCAGTATTTT. Protein: CASRRQSRVGVTDTQYF.

The CDR3 protein is CASSQEKLAEETQYF. CDR3 bases: TGTGCCAGCAGCCAAGAAAAACTAGCGGAAGAGACCCAGTACTTC. The chain recombines TRBV4-2 with TRBJ2-5, with 8 bases aligning to TRBD2. The CDR3 contains 15 residues. The trim removed 0 bases at V and 3 bases at J, leaving 3 bases unmatched. Germline V CDR1 and CDR2: LGHNA, YNFKEQ.

The CDR3 region is CASRKDRDPYEQYF. The DNA for the CDR3 is TGTGCCAGCAGAAAGGACAGGGACCCCTACGAGCAGTACTTC. The V gene is TRBV6-1, the J gene TRBJ2-7; 8 positions agree with TRBD1. With V trimmed by 6 bases and J by 2 bases, 6 bases remained unmatched. The CDR3 is made up of 14 amino acids. Germline V CDR1 and CDR2: MNHNS, SASEGT.

The rearrangement uses TRBV6-2 or TRBV6-3 and TRBJ2-1; no reliable D call. Per the germline V gene, CDR1 is MNHEY and CDR2 is SVGEGT. Between the trimmed V and J ends, which lost 6 bases and 8 bases, there was a span of 17 bases. The CDR3 covers 14 residues. This CDR3 reads CASRRYNSAHEQFF. DNA for the CDR3: TGTGCCAGCAGGCGTTATAATTCCGCCCATGAGCAGTTCTTC.

The V gene is TRBV20-1, the J gene TRBJ2-7; D assignment may be TRBD1 or TRBD2 (5 bases each). The germline V and J ends were trimmed by 1 base and 2 bases, with 15 bases remaining between them. In germline, CDR1 is DFQATT, CDR2 SNEGSKA (reference sequence). The CDR3 extends over 15 amino acids. In DNA, the CDR3 is TGCAGTGCTAGAGGTTACTCCGGGGCCCCCTACGAGCAGTACTTC. Its translation: CSARGYSGAPYEQYF.

The gene calls are TRBV7-9 and TRBJ2-2, with 9 bases fitting TRBD2. Germline V gene sequence: CDR1 SEHNR, CDR2 FQNEAQ (reference sequence). V gave up 7 bases and J gave up 6 bases; unmatched junction bases: 9. CDR3 length: 15 amino acids. The CDR3 is CASTKPSGEAGELFF. In nucleotides, the CDR3 is TGTGCCAGCACGAAACCTAGCGGGGAGGCCGGGGAGCTGTTTTTT.

V is TRBV23-1 and J is TRBJ2-7, with D hard to call. TRBV23-1 is placed among ORFs of uncertain function. V gave up 4 bases and J gave up 1 base, with 20 bases separating them. CDR3 length: 17 amino acids. This CDR3 is CASSRLAELRSSYEQYF. CDR3 in DNA: TGCGCCAGCAGTCGTCTCGCGGAGCTGAGATCTTCCTACGAGCAGTACTTC.

This clonotype was counted many times. The chain carries TRBV12-3 or TRBV12-4 and TRBJ2-7; maybe TRBD2 (5 bases). The CDR3 runs 11 residues. The V end was cut by 5 bases, the J end by 7 bases, with 9 bases between. The CDR3 protein is CASSRTGEQYF. In nucleotides, the CDR3 is TGTGCCAGCAGTCGAACGGGAGAGCAGTACTTC.

This clonotype came up a few times. This chain links TRBV5-1 with TRBJ2-1, with 11 positions matching TRBD2. V shed 4 bases and J 5 bases; nucleotides not matched to a gene: 8. Germline V gene data show CDR1 as SGHRS and CDR2 as YFSETQ. The CDR3 spans 16 residues. The CDR3 spells CASSLFTSGGNNEQFF. The CDR3 nucleotides read TGCGCCAGCAGCCTCTTCACTAGCGGGGGTAACAATGAGCAGTTCTTC.

This clonotype was seen ten or more times. The rearrangement joins TRBV12-3 or TRBV12-4 to TRBJ1-6; possible D gene TRBD1, 5 bases. Trimming pared 3 bases from V and 6 bases from J, leaving 9 bases between. The CDR3 consists of 14 residues. In DNA form, the CDR3 reads TGTGCCAGCAGTTTCCGGGGGACTAATTCACCCCTCCACTTT. Its translation is CASSFRGTNSPLHF.

The chain couples TRBV3-1 to TRBJ2-7; D may be TRBD1 (5 bases). Trimming removed 5 bases from V and 2 bases from J, with 19 bases in between. Germline CDR1 is LGHDT and CDR2 is YNNKEL (reference sequence). There are 16 residues in the CDR3. The CDR3 is CASSSDTAGPPYEQYF. In nucleotides, the CDR3 is TGTGCCAGCAGCTCCGACACCGCAGGGCCTCCCTACGAGCAGTACTTC.

V gene TRBV20-1 combines with J gene TRBJ1-5; D is ambiguous. CDR1 DFQATT and CDR2 SNEGSKA come from the germline V gene (reference sequence). The CDR3 is 15 residues long. V was clipped by 3 bases and J by 0 bases, with 12 bases between them. CDR3 loop: CSASVQRYSNQPQHF. The CDR3 nucleotides are TGCAGTGCTAGCGTCCAGCGGTATAGCAATCAGCCCCAGCATTTT.

This clonotype was found a few times. J is TRBJ2-1 and V is TRBV5-6, with TRBD2 identical over 9 bases. V dropped 3 bases and J dropped 7; count of bases not matched to a gene: 5. Germline CDR1 and CDR2: SGHDT and YYEEEE. This CDR3 is built from 14 residues. In DNA form, the CDR3 reads TGTGCCAGCAGCTGGCGGGAGGGTCGTAATGAGCAGTTCTTC. It translates to CASSWREGRNEQFF.

This clonotype has more than one count but fewer than ten. The V and J genes are TRBV5-1 and TRBJ1-1; no definite D call. The V gene's germline CDR1 is SGHRS and CDR2 YFSETQ. Trimming took 0 bases from V and 7 from J, leaving 7 bases between them. This CDR3 has 12 amino acids. The CDR3 sequence is CASSLGGNEAFF. The CDR3 DNA is TGCGCCAGCAGCTTGGGAGGGAATGAAGCTTTCTTT.

This clonotype was detected only a few times. This chain uses TRBV10-2 with TRBJ2-5, with TRBD1 matching over 7 bases. This CDR3 comprises 15 residues. V gave up 2 bases and J gave up 5 bases; unmatched junction bases: 8. In germline, CDR1 is WSHSY, CDR2 SAAADI. CDR3 coding DNA: TGCGCCAGCAGTGAGCCCGGGACAGCTATCGAGACCCAGTACTTC. The encoded protein is CASSEPGTAIETQYF.

V gene TRBV5-1 combines with J gene TRBJ2-4; D possibly corresponds to TRBD2 (5 bases). The V gene lost 2 bases and the J gene lost 6 bases, with 12 bases spanning the gap. This CDR3 has 14 residues. The germline V gene has CDR1 SGHRS and CDR2 YFSETQ. The CDR3 nucleotides read TGCGCCAGCAGCTTCGGTGAGGGAATAAACATTCAGTACTTC. Amino acid sequence: CASSFGEGINIQYF.

The chain joins TRBV2 to TRBJ2-5; D uncertain. The CDR3 contains 16 residues. The ends were cut back, 4 bases at V and 1 base at J, with 16 bases in the middle. Germline assignment: CDR1 SNHLY and CDR2 FYNNEI. The CDR3 is CASSVRSHSSQETQYF. The CDR3 DNA sequence: TGTGCCAGCAGTGTGCGCAGCCACTCTAGCCAAGAGACCCAGTACTTC.

The chain combines TRBV20-1 with TRBJ2-5; D is uncertain. The V gene lost 1 base and the J gene lost 5 bases, with 35 bases spanning the gap. In germline, CDR1 is DFQATT, CDR2 SNEGSKA (reference sequence). The CDR3 contains 21 residues. The CDR3, as DNA: TGCAGTGCTAGAGCCTCTGGCCACAAAAGGGCAGAAGCTGTCCTCCCCGAGACCCAGTACTTC. It encodes CSARASGHKRAEAVLPETQYF.

The chain combines TRBV6-2 or TRBV6-3 with TRBJ2-2; the D is unclear. Germline V gives CDR1 MNHEY, CDR2 SVGEGT. The CDR3 spans 15 residues. V lost 7 bases and J lost 5, with 17 bases in between. The DNA for the CDR3 is TGTGCCAGCAACTCCTTGGGTTTTCGGACCGGGGAGCTGTTTTTT. Its translation: CASNSLGFRTGELFF.

This clonotype was counted a few times. The rearrangement joins TRBV7-7 to TRBJ1-3; D gene uncertain. This CDR3 has 15 amino acids. Germline V gives CDR1 SSHAT, CDR2 FNYEAQ (reference sequence). With 0 bases removed from V and 2 bases from J, the gap between germline ends came to 8 bases. The CDR3 bases are TGTGCCAGCAGCTTAGCGTTCGGGGCTGGAAACACCATATATTTT. Translated, it gives CASSLAFGAGNTIYF.

V usage is TRBV19 and J usage is TRBJ2-1; the D gene is possibly TRBD2 (5 bases). Germline CDR1 reads LNHDA; CDR2 reads SQIVND (reference sequence). V was clipped by 1 base and J by 2 bases, with 9 bases between them. CDR3 length: 15 amino acids. Here the CDR3 reads CASSIGRAPYNEQFF. CDR3 DNA: TGTGCCAGTAGTATAGGGCGGGCCCCCTACAATGAGCAGTTCTTC.

This chain connects TRBV5-5 to TRBJ1-1; D ambiguous. The CDR3 is made up of 18 amino acids. Germline V gives CDR1 SGHKS, CDR2 YYEKEE (reference sequence). Trimming removed 1 base at V and 0 bases at J, with 19 bases between. Here the CDR3 reads CASSLRWGTVLMNTEAFF. The DNA of the CDR3 is TGTGCCAGCAGCTTGAGGTGGGGAACAGTCTTAATGAACACTGAAGCTTTCTTT.

This clonotype was picked up a small number of times. This chain uses TRBV11-2 with TRBJ1-6; D is uncertain. Germline CDR1 and CDR2: SGHAT and FQNNGV. The CDR3 runs 15 residues. V was pared by 0 bases and J by 3 bases, with 6 bases between. CDR3 nucleotides: TGTGCCAGCAGCTTAGAGGGAGTCTATAATTCACCCCTCCACTTT. Protein product: CASSLEGVYNSPLHF.

Only a few counts were recorded for this clonotype. This rearrangement joins TRBV19 to TRBJ2-1, with 7 nucleotides matching TRBD2. Germline CDR1 reads LNHDA; CDR2 reads SQIVND (reference sequence). The CDR3 spans 15 residues. V gave up 7 bases and J gave up 0 bases; unmatched junction bases: 6. The CDR3: CASTLGGSSYNEQFF. CDR3 coding DNA: TGTGCCAGTACTTTAGGCGGGAGCTCCTACAATGAGCAGTTCTTC. The variable domain in full, completed from reference TRBV19 and TRBJ2-1, reads DGGITQSPKYLFRKEGQNVTLSCEQNLNHDAMYWYRQDPGQGLRLIYYSQIVNDFQKGDIAEGYSVSREKKESFPLTVTSAQKNPTAFYLCASTLGGSSYNEQFFGPGTRLTVL.